One sample yielded the 14 T cell receptor beta chains listed below, sequenced in a study of blood T cell repertoires in COVID-19. Profiled with immunoSEQ multiplex PCR; TCRdb holds only in-frame clones, not every one. Among under 250,000 clones, roughly 88% were seen once, and the ten largest hold about 5.4%. The sample was peripheral blood. The receptors were sampled from a woman aged 80 or over with COVID-19, enrolled during active disease.

CDR3 in amino acids: CASMASGNTIYF. The CDR3 region has the DNA TGTGCCAGCATGGCCTCTGGAAACACCATATATTTT. V and J are TRBV6-6 and TRBJ1-3; D unclear. CDR1 is MNHNY, CDR2 SVGAGI, per germline (reference sequence). The germline V and J ends were trimmed by 7 bases and 0 bases, with 4 bases remaining between them. This CDR3 spans 12 amino acids.

The V call is TRBV6-2 or TRBV6-3, the J call TRBJ1-4; a weak D match, TRBD1 (5 bases). This CDR3 spans 12 amino acids. V was clipped by 0 bases and J by 11 bases, with 7 bases between them. Germline-derived CDR1 and CDR2 are MNHEY and SVGEGT. The CDR3 sequence: CASSYSEGKLFF. The CDR3 region has the DNA TGTGCCAGCAGTTACTCGGAGGGGAAACTGTTTTTT.

This clone was detected a few times. The chain joins TRBV7-8 to TRBJ1-1; D gene ambiguous. The CDR3 is 13 amino acids. Germline lookup yields CDR1 SGHVS and CDR2 FQNEAQ. Trimming left V 3 bases short and J 3 bases short, with 8 bases between. The DNA for the CDR3 is TGTGCCAGCAGCTTTTGGACTTACACTGAAGCTTTCTTT. Protein product: CASSFWTYTEAFF.

J is TRBJ2-1 and V is TRBV5-4; 10 nucleotides line up with TRBD2. CDR3 length equals 16 residues. V shed 6 bases and J 5 bases; nucleotides not matched to a gene: 11. Germline V gives CDR1 SGHNT, CDR2 YYREEE (reference sequence). In DNA, the CDR3 is TGTGCCAGCATTAGGACTAGCGGTGCTTTAAACAATGAGCAGTTCTTC. It encodes CASIRTSGALNNEQFF.

This chain links TRBV29-1 with TRBJ2-2; D not certain. V was cut by 7 bases and J by 3 bases, with 9 bases left in between. Germline CDR1 is SQVTM and CDR2 is ANQGSEA. The CDR3 loop spans 12 amino acids. Written as DNA, the CDR3 is TGCAGCGCTTCCACGGACACCGGGGAGCTGTTTTTT. It codes for CSASTDTGELFF.

This clone was seen only once. The V and J genes are TRBV5-1 and TRBJ2-1; 9 bases are a match to TRBD2. V lost 4 bases to trimming and J lost 7 bases; unmatched junction nucleotides: 9. This CDR3 has 15 amino acids. The V gene's germline CDR1 is SGHRS and CDR2 YFSETQ. As DNA, the CDR3 is TGCGCCAGCAGCCAATTGGGCGGGGGGGCGAATGAGCAGTTCTTC. Translated: CASSQLGGGANEQFF.

This clone showed up just a few times. The V gene is TRBV5-6, the J gene TRBJ2-3, with 8 positions matching TRBD2. The CDR3 consists of 13 residues. Germline CDR1 SGHDT, CDR2 YYEEEE. V was pared by 6 bases and J by 4 bases, with 4 bases of the junction left unmatched. The chain's CDR3 is CASTGLVPDTQYF. As DNA, the CDR3 is TGTGCCAGCACGGGACTAGTCCCAGATACGCAGTATTTT.

The chain employs TRBV11-3 and TRBJ2-7; unclear D gene. CDR3 length: 14 amino acids. In germline, CDR1 is SGHNT, CDR2 YENEEA. V was clipped by 1 base and J by 6 bases, with 13 bases between them. CDR3 region: CASSLGAGFSEQYF. The CDR3 nucleotides read TGTGCCAGCAGCTTAGGAGCAGGTTTCAGCGAGCAGTACTTC.

This clone was seen just once. The chain has TRBV4-1 and TRBJ2-7, with TRBD1 as a possible D gene (5 bases). V lost 0 bases and J lost 4, with 19 bases in between. The CDR3 covers 17 residues. CDR1 and CDR2 from the germline V gene are MGHRA and YSYEKL. The CDR3 bases are TGCGCCAGCAGCCAAGAAATGGTAGGGCAGGGAATGTACGAGCAGTACTTC. As protein: CASSQEMVGQGMYEQYF.

The V and J genes are TRBV6-6 and TRBJ1-1; D gene ambiguous. Per germline, CDR1 MNHNY and CDR2 SVGAGI (reference sequence). The CDR3 runs to 11 residues. The ends were cut back, 8 bases at V and 1 base at J, with 5 bases in the middle. The CDR3 loop reads CASSWNTEAFF. The CDR3 nucleotides read TGTGCCAGCTCTTGGAACACTGAAGCTTTCTTT.

The genes are TRBV2 and TRBJ1-2, with TRBD1 as a possible D gene (5 bases). The CDR3 is made up of 13 amino acids. Per germline, CDR1 SNHLY and CDR2 FYNNEI. The CDR3 DNA is TGTGCTTCAACTCTTCGGGGGACTCGAAGCTACACCTTC. This gives the protein CASTLRGTRSYTF.

V usage is TRBV19 and J usage is TRBJ1-1, with 9 positions matching TRBD1. This CDR3 has 15 amino acids. Germline assignment: CDR1 LNHDA and CDR2 SQIVND (reference sequence). V dropped 10 bases and J dropped 5; count of bases not matched to a gene: 14. This CDR3 is CATQTQGAQVTEAFF. The CDR3 region has the DNA TGTGCCACACAAACACAGGGGGCGCAGGTGACTGAAGCTTTCTTT.

This rearrangement joins TRBV28 to TRBJ2-7, with a tentative D call TRBD1 (7 bases). V shed 5 bases and J shed 6 bases, with 23 bases lying between them. The CDR3 runs to 16 residues. Germline V gene lookup returns CDR1 MDHEN and CDR2 SYDVKM. The CDR3 here is CASSPRLGGPTVEQYV. The CDR3 bases are TGTGCCAGCAGTCCCCGACTAGGGGGCCCCACGGTCGAGCAGTACGTC.

There are a few counts of this clone. The rearrangement links TRBV6-5 to TRBJ1-3; D possibly corresponds to TRBD1 (5 bases). The CDR3 totals 16 residues. The germline V gene encodes CDR1 MNHEY and CDR2 SVGAGI. Trimming left V 2 bases short and J 0 bases short, with 11 bases between. The DNA for the CDR3 is TGTGCCAGCAGTTACGACAGTACCCTCTCTGGAAACACCATATATTTT. Translation gives CASSYDSTLSGNTIYF.